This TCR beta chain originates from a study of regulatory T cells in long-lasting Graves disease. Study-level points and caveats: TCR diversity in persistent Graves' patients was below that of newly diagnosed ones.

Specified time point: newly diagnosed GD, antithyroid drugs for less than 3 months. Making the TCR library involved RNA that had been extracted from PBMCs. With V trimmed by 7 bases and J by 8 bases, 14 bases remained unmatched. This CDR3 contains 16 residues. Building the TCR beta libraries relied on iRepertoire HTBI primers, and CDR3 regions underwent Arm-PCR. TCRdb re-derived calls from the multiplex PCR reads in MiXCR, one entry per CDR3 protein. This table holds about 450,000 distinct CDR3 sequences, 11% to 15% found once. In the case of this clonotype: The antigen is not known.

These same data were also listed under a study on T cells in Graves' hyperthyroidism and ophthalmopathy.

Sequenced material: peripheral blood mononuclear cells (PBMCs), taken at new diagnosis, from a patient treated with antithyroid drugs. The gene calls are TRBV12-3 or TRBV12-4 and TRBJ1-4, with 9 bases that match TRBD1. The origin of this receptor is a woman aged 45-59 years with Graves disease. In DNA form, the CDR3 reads TGTGCCAGCACTTTCTTCTCCGGGACAGGGAACGAAAAACTGTTTTTT. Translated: CASTFFSGTGNEKLFF.